This T cell receptor beta chain emerged from a study of cytomegalovirus exposure and HLA in healthy donors. It was the 120-subject validation cohort, separate from the roughly 700-subject first cohort, to which the donors belonged. Assay used: immunoSEQ multiplex PCR; TCRdb lists only in-frame clones, some missing. Altogether roughly 50,000 clones are present, 93% being singletons, with the ten largest covering under 2%. Germline CDR1 is ENHRY and CDR2 is SYGVKD. V lost 5 bases to trimming and J lost 4 bases, with 9 bases between them. The CDR3 has 13 amino acids. The V gene is TRBV10-3, the J gene TRBJ1-3, with unresolved D. The receptor was derived from a woman aged 18-30 years in good health and CMV-seropositive. Sequencing input: PBMCs. The CDR3 spells CAISQNQGNTIYF. The CDR3 bases are TGTGCCATCAGTCAAAATCAGGGAAACACCATATATTTT.